One and the same sample provided the 8 T cell receptor beta chains below, sequenced in a study of blood T cell repertoires in COVID-19. Method: immunoSEQ multiplex PCR; TCRdb's copy keeps in-frame clones and lacks some. The repertoire holds 85,000 to 90,000 clones, 75% to 90% seen once, with approximately 1.2% in the top ten. Material: peripheral blood. Source of these receptors: a man older than 75 with active or convalescent COVID-19.

This chain connects TRBV19 to TRBJ1-1; 8 nucleotides line up with TRBD1. With V trimmed by 2 bases and J by 7 bases, 12 bases remained unmatched. CDR1 LNHDA and CDR2 SQIVND come from the germline V gene (reference sequence). The CDR3 is 16 amino acids. CDR3: CASSIRQGAFLGEAFF. CDR3 sequence (DNA): TGTGCCAGTAGTATACGTCAGGGGGCGTTTTTGGGTGAAGCTTTCTTT.

The chain employs TRBV10-3 and TRBJ2-5; 15 bases agree with TRBD2. The CDR3 sequence is 16 residues long. J lost 6 bases, V lost 4 bases, and 6 bases had no gene match. Germline assignment: CDR1 ENHRY and CDR2 SYGVKD. The CDR3 spells CAISAQGLAGGKTQYF. The CDR3 coding sequence is TGTGCCATCAGTGCCCAGGGACTAGCGGGAGGAAAGACCCAGTACTTC.

V gene TRBV4-2 combines with J gene TRBJ2-2, with D possibly matching TRBD2 (6 bases). The CDR3 spans 18 residues. V gave up 4 bases and J gave up 3 bases, with 21 bases separating them. Germline V gives CDR1 LGHNA, CDR2 YNFKEQ. CDR3: CASSLKRLAGPYTGELFF. The CDR3 region has the DNA TGTGCCAGCAGCCTGAAAAGGTTGGCGGGACCTTACACCGGGGAGCTGTTTTTT.

The sample holds a few counts of this clone. V is TRBV3-1 (or the pseudogene TRBV3-2) and J is TRBJ2-5; D gene ambiguous. The CDR3 contains 12 residues. V was pared by 4 bases and J by 2 bases, with 5 bases between. Germline assignment: CDR1 LGHDT and CDR2 YNNKEL (reference sequence). The CDR3 sequence is CASSPQQETQYF. The CDR3, as DNA: TGTGCCAGCAGCCCACAGCAAGAGACCCAGTACTTC.

The rearrangement links TRBV25-1 to TRBJ1-2; D is unclear. Trimming removed 3 bases from V and 4 bases from J, with 6 bases in between. Per germline, CDR1 MGHDK and CDR2 SYGVNS. The CDR3 covers 12 residues. DNA of the CDR3: TGTGCCAGCAGTGAGGGCTCCTATGGCTACACCTTC. Its protein is CASSEGSYGYTF.

The chain recombines TRBV14 with TRBJ2-7, with TRBD1 matching over 10 bases. Trimming cost V 2 bases and J 9 bases; bases outside gene matches: 10. CDR1 and CDR2 (germline): SGHDN, FVKESK. The length of the CDR3 is 15 residues. The CDR3 sequence is CASSQQTGGLGVQYF. The CDR3 nucleotides are TGTGCCAGCAGCCAACAGACAGGGGGCTTGGGTGTGCAGTACTTC.

This chain links TRBV7-2 with TRBJ2-2, with 9 bases fitting TRBD2. The CDR3 consists of 17 residues. V lost 6 bases, J lost 4 bases, and 12 bases stayed unmatched. Germline V gene lookup returns CDR1 SGHTA and CDR2 FQGNSA. CDR3 coding DNA: TGTGCCAGCAGTCGGCCCCCAAGCGGGAGGCCCACCGGGGAGCTGTTTTTT. Its protein is CASSRPPSGRPTGELFF.

The sample holds one count of this clone. The V and J genes are TRBV2 and TRBJ1-5; D gene unclear. The CDR3 has 16 residues. Germline CDR1 and CDR2: SNHLY and FYNNEI. V lost 2 bases and J lost 2, with 13 bases in between. CDR3 amino acids: CASSEFANYGNQPQHF. The CDR3 DNA follows: TGTGCCAGCAGTGAATTCGCGAATTACGGCAATCAGCCCCAGCATTTT.